The 23 T cell receptor beta chains reported below all come from one sample, sequenced in a study of T cell changes during pregnancy in multiple sclerosis (dated by TCRdb to about 2019). Library preparation employed the immunoSEQ multiplex PCR assay. Imported from immuneACCESS, the table was reduced by TCRdb to in-frame sequences with V and J called. These copies leave out some clones; in studies compared against another copy, an unresolved V gene accounts for under half, and the cause of the remainder is not known. The sample data list 75,000 to 95,000 clones, and 80% to 95% of these were observed just once. The ten largest clones capture about 1.8% of the sample. The sequences come from peripheral blood, collected in the first trimester of pregnancy. Receptor source: a female donor in good health, enrolled as a control in a pregnancy study.

The J gene is TRBJ2-3, the V gene TRBV6-4; possibly TRBD1 for D (6 bases). Trimming removed 5 bases at V and 4 bases at J, with 16 bases between. CDR1 is MRHNA and CDR2 is SNTAGT in the germline V gene. This CDR3 contains 15 residues. The CDR3 DNA reads as TGTGCCAGCAGTCCAGGGGCGGTTAGTTCAGATACGCAGTATTTT. Encoded protein: CASSPGAVSSDTQYF.

The V and J genes are TRBV10-2 and TRBJ1-5, with a weak D call TRBD1 (6 bases). Per the germline V gene, CDR1 is WSHSY and CDR2 is SAAADI. The V end lost 8 bases, the J end lost 3 bases, and 14 bases lay between the germline ends. The CDR3 loop spans 14 amino acids. CDR3 sequence: CASQVDRFNQPQHF. Here the CDR3 DNA reads TGCGCCAGCCAGGTTGACAGGTTCAATCAGCCCCAGCATTTT.

The rearrangement joins TRBV5-8 to TRBJ1-2; 9 positions match TRBD1. The germline V gene has CDR1 SGHTS and CDR2 YDEGEE. This CDR3 spans 14 amino acids. The trim removed 10 bases at V and 5 bases at J, leaving 12 bases unmatched. CDR3 nucleotides: TGTGCCGGGTCTGAGGGACAGGGACCTTATGGCTACACCTTC. Its translation: CAGSEGQGPYGYTF.

The V and J genes are TRBV18 and TRBJ2-5; TRBD1 aligns across 7 bases. Germline V lookup: CDR1 KGHSH, CDR2 LQKENI. CDR3 length: 14 residues. The ends lost 3 bases at V and 6 bases at J; junction bases unmatched: 7. CDR3 sequence (DNA): TGTGCCAGCTCACCTCCTGACAGGGACAAGACCCAGTACTTC. Translating gives CASSPPDRDKTQYF. The whole variable domain, filled in from reference TRBV18 and TRBJ2-5, reads NAGVMQNPRHLVRRRGQEARLRCSPMKGHSHVYWYRQLPEEGLKFMVYLQKENIIDESGMPKERFSAEFPKEGPSILRIQQVVRGDSAAYFCASSPPDRDKTQYFGPGTRLLVL.

The V gene is TRBV9, the J gene TRBJ2-7; 9 positions agree with TRBD2. Trimming at V came to 0 bases and at J to 6 bases, leaving 7 bases not matched to a gene. Germline assignment: CDR1 SGDLS and CDR2 YYNGEE. The CDR3 has 15 residues. The CDR3 loop reads CASSVVSGGPSEQYF. The DNA of the CDR3 is TGTGCCAGCAGCGTAGTAAGCGGGGGGCCCTCCGAGCAGTACTTC.

The V gene is TRBV21-1, the J gene TRBJ2-7; the listed D gene, TRBD2, was not tested against the DNA. TRBV21-1 corresponds to a pseudogene. The CDR3 has 9 amino acids. As DNA, the CDR3 is TGTGCCACTCCATTGAGGCAGTACTTC. It translates to CATPLRQYF.

This clone showed up just once. The V and J genes are TRBV11-3 and TRBJ2-5, with 8 nucleotides matching TRBD2. V dropped 2 bases and J dropped 5; count of bases not matched to a gene: 22. Germline CDR1 is SGHNT and CDR2 is YENEEA. The CDR3 runs 20 residues. In DNA, the CDR3 is TGTGCCAGCAGCTTAACAACAATCCCCGGGGGGGAAGGTTCCGTGGAGACCCAGTACTTC. Translation: CASSLTTIPGGEGSVETQYF.

This sequence joins TRBV7-6 and TRBJ2-3; maybe TRBD1 (7 bases). Deletions cut 2 bases from V and 4 bases from J, with 19 bases between. Germline CDR1 is SGHVS and CDR2 is FNYEAQ. This CDR3 region has 17 residues. CDR3 loop: CASSLRVTGEVADTQYF. In nucleotides, the CDR3 is TGTGCCAGCAGCTTAAGGGTAACAGGGGAGGTTGCAGATACGCAGTATTTT. The full variable domain, rest sourced from reference TRBV7-6 and TRBJ2-3, is GAGVSQSPRYKVTKRGQDVALRCDPISGHVSLYWYRQALGQGPEFLTYFNYEAQQDKSGLPNDRFSAERPEGSISTLTIQRTEQRDSAMYRCASSLRVTGEVADTQYFGPGTRLTVL.

The V and J genes are TRBV6-5 and TRBJ1-2, with 7 bases matching TRBD1. Trimming cost V 6 bases and J 4 bases; bases outside gene matches: 5. CDR1 and CDR2 (germline): MNHEY, SVGAGI. The CDR3 runs 13 residues. The DNA of the CDR3 is TGTGCCAGCAGAGAGTCAGGGGGCTATGGCTACACCTTC. It codes for CASRESGGYGYTF.

This clone was seen a few times. This chain connects TRBV29-1 to TRBJ1-3; D not resolved. Germline values: CDR1 SQVTM, CDR2 ANQGSEA. Trimming removed 5 bases at V and 3 bases at J, with 8 bases between. The CDR3 has 12 amino acids. This CDR3 is CSVIQVGNTIYF. In nucleotides, the CDR3 is TGCAGCGTTATCCAGGTTGGAAACACCATATATTTT.

V usage is TRBV11-2 and J usage is TRBJ2-6; 9 bases are shared with TRBD1. CDR3 length: 18 residues. With V trimmed by 1 base and J by 5 bases, 9 bases remained unmatched. Germline V gene lookup returns CDR1 SGHAT and CDR2 FQNNGV. The CDR3 DNA sequence: TGTGCCAGCAGCTTAGGACAGGGGGGAGCTGGCCGGGCCAACGTCCTGACTTTC. Translated: CASSLGQGGAGRANVLTF.

The chain joins TRBV7-3 to TRBJ2-1; D unresolved. Germline V gene sequence: CDR1 SGHTA, CDR2 FQGTGA. The CDR3 sequence is 14 residues long. Trimming shortened V by 1 base and J by 7 bases, and 11 bases separated the two germline ends. CDR3 in DNA: TGTGCCAGCAGCTTAAGTAGCATTCGGAATGAGCAGTTCTTC. This gives the protein CASSLSSIRNEQFF.

The chain carries TRBV25-1 and TRBJ2-1; 10 positions agree with TRBD1. Per the germline V gene, CDR1 is MGHDK and CDR2 is SYGVNS. With 4 bases clipped from V and 9 bases from J, the junction kept 6 bases outside the gene matches. The CDR3 length is 14 residues. The CDR3 region is CASSATGGGGEQFF. The CDR3 DNA is TGTGCCAGCAGTGCGACAGGGGGCGGGGGTGAGCAGTTCTTC.

This clone was counted a few times. The rearrangement joins TRBV4-3 to TRBJ2-5, with a tentative D call TRBD1 (5 bases). CDR3 length equals 16 residues. Germline values: CDR1 LGHNA, CDR2 YSLEER. The V gene lost 0 bases and the J gene lost 5 bases, with 16 bases spanning the gap. This chain's CDR3 is CASSQDQAGPGETQYF. CDR3 sequence (DNA): TGCGCCAGCAGCCAAGATCAGGCAGGCCCAGGGGAGACCCAGTACTTC.

This clone was observed once. J is TRBJ2-2 and V is TRBV4-1; perhaps TRBD2 as D (5 bases). The CDR3 covers 17 residues. CDR1 MGHRA and CDR2 YSYEKL come from the germline V gene. The V end was cut by 0 bases, the J end by 5 bases, with 16 bases between. The CDR3 nucleotides read TGCGCCAGCAGCCAAGATGGGGATATGTCGGGGACCGGGGAGCTGTTTTTT. Translated, it gives CASSQDGDMSGTGELFF.

This chain links TRBV7-9 with TRBJ2-7, with TRBD2 as a possible D gene (7 bases). This CDR3 is built from 16 residues. Looked up from germline, CDR1 is SEHNR and CDR2 is FQNEAQ (reference sequence). Trimming took off 5 bases at V and 2 bases at J, with 19 bases between the two ends. Here the CDR3 reads CASSPRRGGDAYEQYF. CDR3 nucleotides: TGTGCCAGCAGCCCCCGGCGCGGGGGCGACGCCTACGAGCAGTACTTC.

This rearrangement joins TRBV7-3 to TRBJ2-5; D gene unclear. V was trimmed by 1 base and J by 1 base, leaving 4 bases between them. The CDR3 is 13 residues long. Per germline, CDR1 SGHTA and CDR2 FQGTGA. As DNA, the CDR3 is TGTGCCAGCAGCTTAATGGCCCAAGAGACCCAGTACTTC. Its translation is CASSLMAQETQYF. Drawing the rest from reference TRBV7-3 and TRBJ2-5, the complete variable domain is GAGVSQTPSNKVTEKGKYVELRCDPISGHTALYWYRQSLGQGPEFLIYFQGTGAADDSGLPNDRFFAVRPEGSVSTLKIQRTERGDSAVYLCASSLMAQETQYFGPGTRLLVL.

The V and J genes are TRBV6-5 and TRBJ1-3; D may be TRBD1 (6 bases). The V and J ends lost 0 bases and 3 bases respectively, with 9 bases between them. The CDR3 covers 15 residues. Germline lookup yields CDR1 MNHEY and CDR2 SVGAGI. The CDR3 here is CASSYSNRVGNTIYF. The CDR3, as DNA: TGTGCCAGCAGTTACTCGAACAGGGTTGGAAACACCATATATTTT.

This clone was picked up one time. This chain uses TRBV14 with TRBJ1-1, with unresolved D. Germline CDR1 SGHDN, CDR2 FVKESK. The CDR3 has 13 amino acids. The germline V and J ends were trimmed by 2 bases and 1 base, with 5 bases remaining between them. CDR3 coding DNA: TGTGCCAGCAGCCAATTCCAGAACACTGAAGCTTTCTTT. Protein product: CASSQFQNTEAFF.

The chain has TRBV14 and TRBJ2-7, with a tentative D call TRBD2 (5 bases). Germline V gives CDR1 SGHDN, CDR2 FVKESK. There are 15 residues in the CDR3. V lost 4 bases to trimming and J lost 2 bases, with 15 bases between them. The CDR3 loop reads CASSPGLAGAYEQYF. For the CDR3, the DNA is TGTGCCAGCAGCCCGGGTCTAGCCGGAGCCTACGAGCAGTACTTC.

The chain has TRBV6-6 and TRBJ1-2; TRBD1 aligns across 8 bases. In germline, CDR1 is MNHNY, CDR2 SVGAGI (reference sequence). This CDR3 region has 14 residues. V shed 6 bases and J 4 bases; nucleotides not matched to a gene: 7. In nucleotides, the CDR3 is TGTGCCAGCAGCGTCAGGGGGCGCAGCTATGGCTACACCTTC. Translating gives CASSVRGRSYGYTF.

This sequence joins TRBV7-2 and TRBJ2-7; the D gene is possibly TRBD2 (5 bases). There are 14 residues in the CDR3. V shed 7 bases and J shed 5 bases, with 18 bases lying between them. Germline V gene data show CDR1 as SGHTA and CDR2 as FQGNSA. CDR3 bases: TGTGCCAGCAACCCCCCGGGGAAGAGGAACGAGCAGTACTTC. Translating gives CASNPPGKRNEQYF.

J is TRBJ1-1 and V is TRBV27; the match to TRBD1 covers 8 bases. This CDR3 is 15 amino acids long. CDR1 and CDR2 from the germline V gene are MNHEY and SMNVEV (reference sequence). Trimming removed 4 bases from V and 3 bases from J; junction bases left unmatched: 7. The CDR3 DNA reads TGTGCCAGCAGTTCCAACAGGGGGAGGGACACTGAAGCTTTCTTT. Protein: CASSSNRGRDTEAFF.